This record covers a single T cell receptor beta chain. The sample is drawn from a study of sequential checkpoint blockade in melanoma. Study-level information: Patients were randomized 1:1 to nivolumab-then-ipilimumab or ipilimumab-then-nivolumab first-line. Each arm's sequence ended with maintenance nivolumab.

Indicated treatment: randomized to nivolumab then ipilimumab (arm A) or the reverse (arm B). No patient had prior DNA-damaging chemotherapy. Live CD3+CD8+ CD19− CD56− cells were sorted from PBMCs. CDR1 SGHTS and CDR2 YDEGEE come from the germline V gene. The length of the CDR3 is 15 residues. V was shortened by 1 base and J by 3 bases, with 12 bases between the two germline ends. Assay: immunoSEQ multiplex PCR; the TCRdb copy retains only in-frame clones and omits some. The top ten hold 9% of the sample, which has about 5,700 clones, 87% seen once. This TCR was sampled from a human donor with melanoma. The sequencing here drew on CD8+ T cells sorted from blood (inferred from file names), taken from a patient given nivolumab and ipilimumab in sequence. The chain has TRBV5-8 and TRBJ2-3; maybe TRBD2 (5 bases). Here the CDR3 DNA reads TGTGCCAGCAGCTTGCGGGGAAGAGGGACAGATACGCAGTATTTT. Its protein product is CASSLRGRGTDTQYF.